Below, 5 T cell receptor beta chains from the same sample are listed, as sequenced in a study of molecular identifiers for immune sequencing clone quantification. TCRdb re-analysed the PCR reads in MiXCR, keeping a single row per CDR3 protein. Of 600,000 to 650,000 distinct CDR3 sequences listed, approximately 20% were seen once; the top ten hold 0.7% to 1%. The sequenced sample consisted of naive CD8+ T cells from blood, with Jurkat cell RNA spiked in. Indicated subset: FACS-sorted CD8+CD4-CCR7+CD45RA+ naive T cells. Receptor source: a human donor in good health. Some libraries in this study had Jurkat cell RNA spiked in.

Note on this clonotype: Given a much more abundant clone one base away, this may be a read error. Because it lacks the conserved phenylalanine or tryptophan at the end, this CDR3 is likely a read error. The CDR3 region has the DNA TGTGCCAGCAGCCCTCTACAGCCGGCAGATACGCAGTATTTG. Protein sequence: CASSPLQPADTQYL. The J gene is TRBJ2-3, the V gene TRBV7-8, with D unresolved. The germline V gene encodes CDR1 SGHVS and CDR2 FQNEAQ. CDR3 length equals 14 residues. Trimming left V 5 bases short and J 4 bases short, with 13 bases between.

This clonotype was seen ten or more times. The rearrangement joins TRBV6-6 to TRBJ2-1; 10 bases fit TRBD2. Germline values: CDR1 MNHNY, CDR2 SVGAGI (reference sequence). J gave up 6 bases and V 2 bases, and 1 base lay outside the gene matches. The CDR3 covers 14 residues. DNA of the CDR3: TGTGCCAGCAGTTACCTAGCGGGAGTCAATGAGCAGTTCTTC. Translating gives CASSYLAGVNEQFF.

Regarding this clonotype: This could be a read error, since a much larger clone is one nucleotide away. The conserved phenylalanine or tryptophan is not found at the CDR3 terminus, so this likely reflects a read error. J is TRBJ1-1 and V is TRBV19, with D unclear. With 6 bases removed from V and 3 bases from J, the gap between germline ends came to 11 bases. Germline V gene lookup returns CDR1 LNHDA and CDR2 SQIVND (reference sequence). The CDR3 is 13 amino acids. The CDR3 here is CASRNPGYTEAFL. CDR3 nucleotide sequence: TGTGCCAGTAGGAACCCGGGCTACACTGAAGCTTTCCTT.

This clonotype showed up many times. V gene TRBV5-1 combines with J gene TRBJ2-1; a weak D match, TRBD1 (5 bases). This CDR3 is 16 amino acids long. Germline values: CDR1 SGHRS, CDR2 YFSETQ. V was clipped by 5 bases and J by 1 base, with 16 bases between them. The CDR3 protein is CASSFGQAGSYNEQFF. Written as DNA, the CDR3 is TGCGCCAGCAGTTTTGGTCAGGCAGGGTCCTACAATGAGCAGTTCTTC.

As concerns this clonotype: A much larger clone is a single base away; this may be a read error. This chain joins TRBV29-1 and TRBJ2-7; 9 bases are a match to TRBD2. The ends lost 1 base at V and 1 base at J; junction bases unmatched: 8. The CDR3 sequence is 16 residues long. The germline CDR1 and CDR2 sequences are SQVTM and ANQGSEA. The CDR3 DNA is TGCAGCGTTGAAGCCCTCCTAGCGGGATCTTCCTACGAGCAGTACTTC. This codes for CSVEALLAGSSYEQYF.